Each of the 25 T cell receptor beta chains below was sequenced from the same sample in a study of blood T cell repertoires in COVID-19. Produced via immunoSEQ multiplex PCR; TCRdb's table is partial and in-frame only. This sample has roughly 170,000 clones, with around 73% found just once. Sequencing input: PBMCs or T cells enriched from blood (not recorded which). These receptors came from a woman aged 45-65 years who had recovered from COVID-19.

The sample holds one count of this clone. The rearrangement links TRBV7-2 to TRBJ1-6; a possible D gene is TRBD1 (6 bases). The CDR3 consists of 16 residues. Germline lookup yields CDR1 SGHTA and CDR2 FQGNSA. V was pared by 2 bases and J by 9 bases, with 17 bases between. The CDR3 sequence is CASSLYPDRRTSPLHF. The CDR3 DNA reads TGTGCCAGCAGCTTATACCCGGACAGAAGGACTTCACCCCTCCACTTT.

J is TRBJ2-2 and V is TRBV7-8, with 13 bases fitting TRBD2. This CDR3 is 18 amino acids long. CDR1 is SGHVS and CDR2 is FQNEAQ in the germline V gene. The V gene end was trimmed by 2 bases and the J gene end by 5 bases; junction bases not matched to a gene: 8. This CDR3 is CASSLSGLAGVGTGELFF. The CDR3 DNA sequence: TGTGCCAGCAGCTTATCAGGACTAGCGGGAGTAGGGACCGGGGAGCTGTTTTTT. The entire variable domain, with the rest obtained from reference TRBV7-8 and TRBJ2-2, is as follows: GAGVSQSPRYKVAKRGQDVALRCDPISGHVSLFWYQQALGQGPEFLTYFQNEAQLDKSGLPSDRFFAERPEGSVSTLKIQRTQQEDSAVYLCASSLSGLAGVGTGELFFGEGSRLTVL.

The chain links TRBV5-1 to TRBJ1-2, with 9 positions matching TRBD1. The CDR3 loop spans 14 amino acids. Trimming cost V 4 bases and J 2 bases; bases outside gene matches: 3. Looked up from germline, CDR1 is SGHRS and CDR2 is YFSETQ. The CDR3: CASSPGTGNYGYTF. The CDR3 DNA sequence: TGCGCCAGCAGCCCCGGGACAGGGAACTATGGCTACACCTTC.

In regard to this clone: Other DNA sequences in this specimen translate into the identical CDR3. The chain carries TRBV18 and TRBJ2-5, with 8 bases fitting TRBD1. CDR3 length: 13 residues. Germline trimming cut 3 bases from V and 5 bases from J; bases unmatched to any gene: 2. Germline CDR1 is KGHSH and CDR2 is LQKENI. The CDR3 is CASSPRQGETQYF. CDR3 DNA: TGTGCCAGCTCACCCCGACAGGGGGAGACCCAGTACTTC.

The chain has TRBV7-9 and TRBJ2-3; tentatively, D is TRBD2 (6 bases). Germline-derived CDR1 and CDR2 are SEHNR and FQNEAQ (reference sequence). The CDR3 length is 17 residues. Trimming left V 4 bases short and J 5 bases short, with 22 bases between. CDR3 coding DNA: TGTGCCAGCAGCTCCCCCGGGTGGCGGGGAGAGGAAGATACGCAGTATTTT. Protein product: CASSSPGWRGEEDTQYF.

The CDR3 sequence: CAIGDNYNEQFF. In DNA, the CDR3 is TGTGCCATCGGGGACAACTACAATGAGCAGTTCTTC. The J gene is TRBJ2-1, the V gene TRBV10-3, with D maybe TRBD1 (6 bases). The CDR3 sequence is 12 residues long. V shed 8 bases and J shed 3 bases, with 8 bases lying between them. Germline lookup yields CDR1 ENHRY and CDR2 SYGVKD.

The table lists this clone with a count of one. The chain is built from TRBV7-2 and TRBJ2-5, with 8 nucleotides matching TRBD2. J gave up 3 bases and V 3 bases, and 3 bases lay outside the gene matches. Germline V gene data show CDR1 as SGHTA and CDR2 as FQGNSA. The CDR3 is made up of 14 amino acids. CDR3 region: CASSFRTSKETQYF. In DNA form, the CDR3 reads TGTGCCAGCAGCTTCCGGACTAGCAAAGAGACCCAGTACTTC.

The chain employs TRBV7-2 and TRBJ2-7; 7 nucleotides match TRBD2. The germline CDR1 and CDR2 sequences are SGHTA and FQGNSA. There are 15 residues in the CDR3. Trimming took 3 bases from V and 0 from J; bases not matched to a gene: 5. The CDR3 DNA sequence: TGTGCCAGCAGCTTTCTTAGCGGGTACTCCTACGAGCAGTACTTC. Translated: CASSFLSGYSYEQYF.

A word on this clone: This may arise from a read error, as a much more abundant clone is one base away. The rearrangement links TRBV11-2 to TRBJ2-7; no reliable D call. V lost 7 bases, J lost 3 bases, and 7 bases lay in between. The CDR3 loop spans 11 amino acids. Looked up from germline, CDR1 is SGHAT and CDR2 is FQNNGV. The CDR3 sequence is CASKRSYEQYF. DNA for the CDR3: TGTGCCAGCAAACGGAGCTACGAGCAGTACTTC.

The V call is TRBV19, the J call TRBJ2-1; TRBD2 matches at 8 bases. Losses at the gene ends were 4 bases for V and 8 bases for J; bases not matched to a gene: 7. CDR3 length: 14 residues. Germline CDR1 and CDR2: LNHDA and SQIVND (reference sequence). CDR3 protein: CASSSSGRGDEQFF. CDR3 in DNA: TGTGCCAGTAGTAGCAGCGGGAGAGGAGATGAGCAGTTCTTC.

CDR3 bases: TGTGCCAGCACTCCGCGACACAGCTACGAGCAGTACTTC. Its translation: CASTPRHSYEQYF. The chain uses TRBV2 and TRBJ2-7; D gene ambiguous. The germline V gene has CDR1 SNHLY and CDR2 FYNNEI. This CDR3 contains 13 residues. V lost 7 bases to trimming and J lost 3 bases, with 13 bases between them.

The chain has TRBV6-2 or TRBV6-3 and TRBJ2-7; 7 nucleotides line up with TRBD2. The CDR3 has 12 amino acids. The germline V gene has CDR1 MNHEY and CDR2 SVGEGT. With V trimmed by 5 bases and J by 3 bases, 1 base remained unmatched. The CDR3 loop reads CASSGGGYEQYF. The CDR3, as DNA: TGTGCCAGCAGTGGGGGGGGCTACGAGCAGTACTTC.

The J gene is TRBJ1-2, the V gene TRBV19, with 10 bases fitting TRBD1. Trimming at V came to 6 bases and at J to 1 base, leaving 8 bases not matched to a gene. CDR1 LNHDA and CDR2 SQIVND come from the germline V gene (reference sequence). The CDR3 totals 16 residues. CDR3 sequence: CASSSRDRGFNYGYTF. The CDR3 DNA reads TGTGCCAGTAGCTCCCGGGACAGGGGTTTTAACTATGGCTACACCTTC. Combining the CDR3 with reference TRBV19 and TRBJ1-2 gives the whole variable domain DGGITQSPKYLFRKEGQNVTLSCEQNLNHDAMYWYRQDPGQGLRLIYYSQIVNDFQKGDIAEGYSVSREKKESFPLTVTSAQKNPTAFYLCASSSRDRGFNYGYTFGSGTRLTVV.

The chain links TRBV28 to TRBJ2-2; D unresolved. The V end lost 5 bases, the J end lost 7 bases, and 5 bases lay between the germline ends. CDR3 length equals 11 residues. The germline V gene has CDR1 MDHEN and CDR2 SYDVKM. This chain's CDR3 is CASSILGELFF. The CDR3 DNA is TGTGCCAGCAGTATCCTCGGGGAGCTGTTTTTT.

The V call is TRBV10-3, the J call TRBJ1-1; 7 bases are a match to TRBD1. Unmatched junction bases numbered 3, after V lost 6 bases and J lost 2 bases. The CDR3 spans 13 residues. CDR1 and CDR2 (germline): ENHRY, SYGVKD. The CDR3 sequence is CAIRQGGNTEAFF. CDR3 DNA: TGTGCCATCAGGCAGGGGGGCAACACTGAAGCTTTCTTT.

The chain is built from TRBV27 and TRBJ2-5; 10 bases agree with TRBD1. Germline V lookup: CDR1 MNHEY, CDR2 SMNVEV (reference sequence). Losses at the gene ends were 5 bases for V and 5 bases for J; bases not matched to a gene: 5. The CDR3 loop spans 14 amino acids. CDR3: CASSPDRGWETQYF. Here the CDR3 DNA reads TGTGCCAGCAGTCCGGACAGGGGGTGGGAGACCCAGTACTTC.

This clone was observed a few times. The chain combines TRBV4-3 with TRBJ2-3; D is perhaps TRBD2 (5 bases). CDR1 is LGHNA and CDR2 is YSLEER in the germline V gene. Trimming stripped 3 bases from V and 6 bases from J, with 16 bases between. The CDR3 is 15 residues long. CDR3 DNA sequence: TGCGCCAGCAGCCAGCGGGCTGAGACCCGCGATACGCAGTATTTT. This encodes CASSQRAETRDTQYF.

CDR3 in amino acids: CASSTRDRVGEAFF. In DNA, the CDR3 is TGTGCCAGCAGCACACGGGACAGGGTCGGTGAAGCTTTCTTT. The rearrangement links TRBV5-4 to TRBJ1-1; TRBD1 agrees at 9 bases. The CDR3 runs 14 residues. The germline V gene has CDR1 SGHNT and CDR2 YYREEE (reference sequence). V trimming: 4 bases; J trimming: 7 bases; junction bases outside the gene matches: 8.

The genes are TRBV19 and TRBJ1-5, with a weak D call TRBD1 (5 bases). Germline V gene sequence: CDR1 LNHDA, CDR2 SQIVND (reference sequence). CDR3 length: 14 amino acids. V gave up 10 bases and J gave up 2 bases, with 15 bases separating them. The CDR3 region is CATRSVGGNQPQHF. The CDR3 nucleotides read TGTGCCACCCGGTCGGTAGGGGGCAATCAGCCCCAGCATTTT.

The rearrangement links TRBV7-8 to TRBJ2-7; TRBD2 matches 12 bases. The junction had 9 bases not matched to a gene; V was cut back by 5 bases and J by 7 bases. The CDR3 is made up of 15 amino acids. CDR1 is SGHVS and CDR2 is FQNEAQ in the germline V gene. CDR3 DNA sequence: TGTGCCAGCAGCATGACTAGCGGGGGTACCGGGGAGCAGTACTTC. It codes for CASSMTSGGTGEQYF. Together with reference TRBV7-8 and TRBJ2-7, the CDR3 gives the full variable domain: GAGVSQSPRYKVAKRGQDVALRCDPISGHVSLFWYQQALGQGPEFLTYFQNEAQLDKSGLPSDRFFAERPEGSVSTLKIQRTQQEDSAVYLCASSMTSGGTGEQYFGPGTRLTVT.

The rearrangement uses TRBV6-5 and TRBJ2-1; 8 bases align to TRBD1. V gave up 2 bases and J gave up 10 bases; unmatched junction bases: 4. Germline V CDR1 and CDR2: MNHEY, SVGAGI. The CDR3 runs to 13 residues. The DNA for the CDR3 is TGTGCCAGCAGTTACATCAGGGGGCAGGAGCAGTTCTTC. It yields the protein CASSYIRGQEQFF.

This clone showed up just a few times. The chain's CDR3 is CASSLAQNTGELFF. DNA of the CDR3: TGTGCCAGCAGCTTGGCCCAGAACACCGGGGAGCTGTTTTTT. The chain uses TRBV5-8 and TRBJ2-2, with unresolved D. CDR1 and CDR2 (germline): SGHTS, YDEGEE. Trimming took 0 bases from V and 1 from J, leaving 4 bases between them. The CDR3 sequence is 14 residues long.

The gene calls are TRBV6-5 and TRBJ2-2, with D unresolved. The CDR3 contains 13 residues. Trimming shortened V by 6 bases and J by 1 base, and 6 bases separated the two germline ends. Germline CDR1 is MNHEY and CDR2 is SVGAGI. Here the CDR3 reads CASRRRNTGELFF. DNA for the CDR3: TGTGCCAGCAGACGGAGGAACACCGGGGAGCTGTTTTTT.

Of note for this clone: Distinct nucleotide sequences in the sample also encode this CDR3. The chain employs TRBV7-9 and TRBJ2-7, with D unresolved. V lost 3 bases and J 0 bases, leaving 9 bases between the germline ends. CDR1 and CDR2 from the germline V gene are SEHNR and FQNEAQ (reference sequence). The CDR3 has 14 residues. CDR3 protein: CASSFDKSSYEQYF. The CDR3 region has the DNA TGTGCCAGCAGCTTCGACAAGAGCTCCTACGAGCAGTACTTC.

This clone was counted a single time. The CDR3: CASSPPRQGPSTEAFF. In DNA, the CDR3 is TGTGCCAGCTCACCACCGCGACAAGGCCCGAGCACTGAAGCTTTCTTT. The chain has TRBV18 and TRBJ1-1; D unclear. V was shortened by 0 bases and J by 4 bases, with 15 bases between the two germline ends. The CDR3 runs 16 residues. CDR1 is KGHSH and CDR2 is LQKENI in the germline V gene. The whole variable domain, filled in from reference TRBV18 and TRBJ1-1, reads NAGVMQNPRHLVRRRGQEARLRCSPMKGHSHVYWYRQLPEEGLKFMVYLQKENIIDESGMPKERFSAEFPKEGPSILRIQQVVRGDSAAYFCASSPPRQGPSTEAFFGQGTRLTVV.